This T cell receptor (beta chain) was captured by sequencing in a study of T-cell memory formation after mild COVID-19. General study findings and limits: Second-wave clones that peaked on day 37 lacked confirmed SARS-CoV-2 specificity.

TCR alpha and TCR beta cDNA libraries carrying sample barcodes and UMIs came from 5'RACE with constant-segment primers. TCRdb recomputed calls from the 5' RACE reads with MiXCR, one row per CDR3 protein. The data hold about 470,000 distinct CDR3 sequences, with 20% to 30% observed a single time. The CDR3 has 15 residues. Trimming cost V 1 base and J 4 bases; bases outside gene matches: 6. Germline V gene data show CDR1 as LGHNA and CDR2 as YSLEER. This clonotype was seen a few times. Its antigen remains unidentified. The source is an adult woman who had mild COVID-19 (a few samples of this study predate the infection). Cell type and time point are not known. Sequenced material: PBMCs or a T cell subset sorted from them (not recorded which). The chain recombines TRBV4-3 with TRBJ1-2, with 7 nucleotides matching TRBD1. The DNA for the CDR3 is TGCGCCAGCAGCCAAGCTCTAGGGGGCACCTATGGCTACACCTTC. Protein product: CASSQALGGTYGYTF.